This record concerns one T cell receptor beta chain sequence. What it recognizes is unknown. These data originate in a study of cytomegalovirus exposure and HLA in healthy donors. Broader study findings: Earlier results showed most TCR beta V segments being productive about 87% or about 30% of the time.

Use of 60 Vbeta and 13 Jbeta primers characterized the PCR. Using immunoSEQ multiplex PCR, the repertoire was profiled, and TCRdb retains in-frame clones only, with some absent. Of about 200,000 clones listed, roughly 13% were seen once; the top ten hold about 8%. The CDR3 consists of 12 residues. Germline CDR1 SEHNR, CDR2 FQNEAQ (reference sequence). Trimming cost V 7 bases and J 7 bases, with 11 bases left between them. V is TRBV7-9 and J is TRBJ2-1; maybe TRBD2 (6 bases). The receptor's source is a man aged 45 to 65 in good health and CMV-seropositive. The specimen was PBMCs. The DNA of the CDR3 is TGTGCCAGCACTGACGCGGGGAATGAGCAGTTCTTC. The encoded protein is CASTDAGNEQFF.